The source of this TCR beta chain is a study of PD-1 blockade in classical Hodgkin lymphoma. Study findings and constraints: Newly diagnosed patients reportedly trailed healthy donors in baseline TCR diversity.

Points on this clone: Its specificity is not known.

Germline-derived CDR1 and CDR2 are SGHRS and YFSETQ. V was clipped by 3 bases and J by 8 bases; unmatched bases: 6. The CDR3 length is 13 residues. All patients relapsed after autologous stem cell transplantation, and brentuximab vedotin exposure varied. TCRdb keeps only in-frame clones here, not all; method: immunoSEQ multiplex PCR. The table includes under 60,000 clones, over 70% detected once. The chain links TRBV5-1 to TRBJ1-2; 8 bases agree with TRBD1. The sequence came from a human donor with classical Hodgkin lymphoma. The specimen comprised peripheral blood mononuclear cells (PBMCs), sampled at baseline. CDR3: CASSSTGDWGYTF. CDR3 in DNA: TGCGCCAGCAGCTCGACAGGGGATTGGGGCTACACCTTC.